Below are 27 T cell receptor beta chains sequenced from a single sample in a study of blood T cells in healthy people across ages. With a J-beta primer mix and a sample-barcoded 5' primer, a second PCR ran about 7 to 12 cycles. A single record per CDR3 protein comes from TCRdb applying MiXCR to the 5' RACE reads. In the table there are about 680,000 distinct CDR3 sequences, 49% of which are singletons. The sequenced sample was blood. Source of these receptors: a woman aged 55-70 years in good health.

The chain links TRBV20-1 to TRBJ2-5, with 10 positions matching TRBD2. Near its end, the DNA agrees better with TRBJ2-7, so the J call may be wrong. Looked up from germline, CDR1 is DFQATT and CDR2 is SNEGSKA (reference sequence). CDR3 length: 15 amino acids. This CDR3 reads CSANSGTSDSGEQYF. CDR3 coding DNA: TGCAGTGCTAACTCCGGGACTAGCGATTCGGGCGAGCAGTACTTC.

This clonotype has a handful of counts. The CDR3 DNA reads TGCGCCAGCAGCACCAGACTAGCGGGAGAGGAGACCCAGTACTTC. As protein: CASSTRLAGEETQYF. The V and J genes are TRBV5-1 and TRBJ2-5; 12 bases are a match to TRBD2. The CDR3 covers 15 residues. Looked up from germline, CDR1 is SGHRS and CDR2 is YFSETQ. The V segment lost 4 bases and the J segment 5 bases; nucleotides outside the gene matches: 6.

The rearrangement joins TRBV20-1 to TRBJ2-5, with 13 nucleotides matching TRBD2. Trimming at V came to 8 bases and at J to 5 bases, leaving 8 bases not matched to a gene. CDR3 length: 14 residues. The germline V gene has CDR1 DFQATT and CDR2 SNEGSKA (reference sequence). The CDR3 DNA reads as TGCAGTTCCGGGACTAGCGGGGAAGGGGAGACCCAGTACTTC. As protein: CSSGTSGEGETQYF.

J is TRBJ2-1 and V is TRBV10-3; TRBD2 matches 8 bases. The CDR3 is made up of 15 amino acids. Unmatched junction bases numbered 6, after V lost 8 bases and J lost 0 bases. Germline V gene sequence: CDR1 ENHRY, CDR2 SYGVKD. The CDR3 region has the DNA TGTGCCATCCGGTGGAGCGGGAGCTCCTACAATGAGCAGTTCTTC. This encodes CAIRWSGSSYNEQFF.

CDR3 in amino acids: CATSDLDHAYNEQFF. Here the CDR3 DNA reads TGTGCCACCAGTGATTTAGACCACGCCTACAATGAGCAGTTCTTC. The chain has TRBV24-1 and TRBJ2-1; D call uncertain. V was clipped by 1 base and J by 2 bases, with 8 bases between them. Germline V gene data show CDR1 as KGHDR and CDR2 as SFDVKD. The CDR3 consists of 15 residues.

V and J are TRBV4-2 and TRBJ2-1; weak D call: TRBD2 (5 bases). Germline CDR1 is LGHNA and CDR2 is YNFKEQ. The CDR3 has 12 residues. The V gene lost 6 bases and the J gene lost 8 bases, with 11 bases spanning the gap. The CDR3 region is CASSPTRYEQFF. For the CDR3, the DNA is TGTGCCAGCAGTCCCACTAGGTATGAGCAGTTCTTC.

This clonotype was detected only a few times. This sequence joins TRBV28 and TRBJ2-3; TRBD2 aligns across 10 bases. Germline CDR1 is MDHEN and CDR2 is SYDVKM. CDR3 length equals 16 residues. V was pared by 2 bases and J by 5 bases, with 7 bases of the junction left unmatched. The DNA of the CDR3 is TGTGCCAGCAGTTTACCCAGCGGGAGGGGTGGAGATACGCAGTATTTT. Translated, it gives CASSLPSGRGGDTQYF.

Ten or more counts support this clonotype. The CDR3 DNA reads as TGTGCCAGCAGCTTAGCAGCAGGGTACGAGCAGTACTTC. Translated, it gives CASSLAAGYEQYF. V gene TRBV7-2 combines with J gene TRBJ2-7; D perhaps matches TRBD1 (5 bases). The V end lost 0 bases, the J end lost 4 bases, and 7 bases lay between the germline ends. CDR3 size: 13 residues. Per the germline V gene, CDR1 is SGHTA and CDR2 is FQGNSA.

V and J are TRBV7-9 and TRBJ2-5, with D possibly being TRBD1 or TRBD2 (5 bases each). TRBJ2-7 matches the DNA end more closely, so the J call is doubtful. Looked up from germline, CDR1 is SEHNR and CDR2 is FQNEAQ (reference sequence). The CDR3 has 13 amino acids. In DNA, the CDR3 is TGTGCCAGCAGCTTCCAATGGGACGCCGAGCAGTACTTC. Protein sequence: CASSFQWDAEQYF.

The J gene is TRBJ1-2, the V gene TRBV29-1; 8 nucleotides agree with TRBD1. J was trimmed by 3 bases and V by 3 bases; bases with no gene match: 3. The CDR3 runs to 13 residues. Germline CDR1 reads SQVTM; CDR2 reads ANQGSEA. CDR3 bases: TGCAGCGTTGAGGCAGGGGGCGACTATGGCTACACCTTC. Encoded protein: CSVEAGGDYGYTF.

This clonotype was seen a handful of times. This rearrangement joins TRBV7-2 to TRBJ1-4, with 8 nucleotides matching TRBD1. Looked up from germline, CDR1 is SGHTA and CDR2 is FQGNSA. The V and J ends lost 2 bases and 5 bases, in that order; junction bases with no gene match: 7. The length of the CDR3 is 16 residues. The DNA for the CDR3 is TGTGCCAGCAGCTTACAGGGGGCGATTCGCAATGAAAAACTGTTTTTT. Translated: CASSLQGAIRNEKLFF.

This clonotype was counted between two and nine times. The rearrangement links TRBV4-3 to TRBJ2-1; maybe TRBD1 (6 bases). The length of the CDR3 is 15 residues. CDR1 and CDR2 from the germline V gene are LGHNA and YSLEER. V was pared by 1 base and J by 7 bases, with 14 bases between. CDR3 bases: TGCGCCAGCAGCCAAGCCCAGGGGTATGGGAATGAGCAGTTCTTC. Its translation is CASSQAQGYGNEQFF.

The chain uses TRBV28 and TRBJ1-2; no clear D gene. V was cut by 3 bases and J by 7 bases, with 9 bases left in between. CDR3 size: 12 residues. Germline CDR1 is MDHEN and CDR2 is SYDVKM. The chain's CDR3 is CASSLWGFGYTF. CDR3 DNA: TGTGCCAGCAGTTTGTGGGGTTTTGGCTACACCTTC.

The V gene is TRBV6-2 or TRBV6-3, the J gene TRBJ1-6, with TRBD1 identical over 7 bases. This CDR3 region has 15 residues. V lost 6 bases and J lost 7; bases outside the gene matches: 9. Germline-derived CDR1 and CDR2 are MNHEY and SVGEGT. CDR3 bases: TGTGCCAGCAGCTTACAGGGGTTACGGAATTCACCCCTCCACTTT. Its translation is CASSLQGLRNSPLHF.

The genes are TRBV5-1 and TRBJ2-5; 11 bases line up with TRBD2. The CDR3 has 16 amino acids. Per the germline V gene, CDR1 is SGHRS and CDR2 is YFSETQ. Trimming removed 4 bases from V and 1 base from J; junction bases left unmatched: 6. The DNA of the CDR3 is TGCGCCAGCAGCAAGGCTAGCGGGAGGACCCAAGAGACCCAGTACTTC. As protein: CASSKASGRTQETQYF.

This sequence joins TRBV27 and TRBJ2-5; D not certain. With the DNA end fitting TRBJ2-7 better, the J assignment may be wrong. The CDR3 is 13 amino acids. The germline CDR1 and CDR2 sequences are MNHEY and SMNVEV (reference sequence). CDR3 amino acids: CASSWSLTYEQYF. The CDR3 coding sequence is TGTGCCAGCAGTTGGAGTCTGACCTACGAGCAGTACTTC.

The rearrangement links TRBV20-1 to TRBJ2-1; perhaps TRBD2 as D (6 bases). V was cut by 0 bases and J by 8 bases, with 17 bases left in between. This CDR3 has 15 amino acids. Per germline, CDR1 DFQATT and CDR2 SNEGSKA (reference sequence). Here the CDR3 reads CSARDHYGREHEQFF. Here the CDR3 DNA reads TGCAGTGCTAGAGATCATTACGGACGGGAGCATGAGCAGTTCTTC.

This chain links TRBV4-1 with TRBJ1-4; D is ambiguous. Germline lookup yields CDR1 MGHRA and CDR2 YSYEKL. CDR3 length: 14 amino acids. V shed 4 bases and J shed 8 bases, with 14 bases lying between them. As DNA, the CDR3 is TGCGCCAGCAGCCGGGGAACAGACGAGGAAAAACTGTTTTTT. Its translation is CASSRGTDEEKLFF.

This clonotype was seen a single time. At one of its ends the junction is not consistent with the germline gene, which may arise from a read error. The V gene is TRBV12-3 or TRBV12-4, the J gene TRBJ2-5; 11 bases line up with TRBD1. The CDR3 has 14 amino acids. CDR3 in DNA: TGTGCCAGCAGCCAAGGGACAGGGGGAGAGGCCCAGTACTTC. Encoded protein: CASSQGTGGEAQYF.

This clonotype was seen only a few times. The chain joins TRBV2 to TRBJ2-3; tentative D call: TRBD2 (6 bases). V was shortened by 8 bases and J by 1 base, with 13 bases between the two germline ends. Germline CDR1 and CDR2: SNHLY and FYNNEI. The CDR3 runs to 14 residues. This CDR3 reads CASLRLARTDTQYF. The CDR3 bases are TGTGCCAGCCTTAGGCTAGCGCGCACAGATACGCAGTATTTT.

The rearrangement links TRBV6-2 or TRBV6-3 to TRBJ1-1; 9 positions agree with TRBD1. The germline V gene encodes CDR1 MNHEY and CDR2 SVGEGT. V shed 6 bases, J shed 1 base, and the junction held 12 bases outside the gene matches. The CDR3 is made up of 17 amino acids. CDR3 in amino acids: CASSTGTGQVGNTEAFF. DNA of the CDR3: TGTGCCAGCAGCACCGGGACAGGGCAAGTTGGGAACACTGAAGCTTTCTTT.

This clonotype was observed a handful of times. The J gene is TRBJ2-7, the V gene TRBV7-2, with TRBD2 as a possible D gene (6 bases). Germline V gene data show CDR1 as SGHTA and CDR2 as FQGNSA. The CDR3 runs to 15 residues. Trimming removed 0 bases at V and 1 base at J, with 10 bases between. In DNA, the CDR3 is TGTGCCAGCAGCTTAGCCCCTAGCGCTTCCTACGAGCAGTACTTC. Translated, it gives CASSLAPSASYEQYF.

The rearrangement joins TRBV3-1 to TRBJ2-7; TRBD2 aligns across 13 bases. This CDR3 comprises 16 residues. The junction had 8 bases not matched to a gene; V was cut back by 4 bases and J by 5 bases. Germline V CDR1 and CDR2: LGHDT, YNNKEL (reference sequence). The CDR3 loop is CASSPPGLAGTDEQYF. In DNA, the CDR3 is TGTGCCAGCAGCCCTCCGGGACTAGCGGGAACGGACGAGCAGTACTTC.

This clonotype turned up a few times. This sequence joins TRBV4-1 and TRBJ2-7, with 7 positions matching TRBD2. The CDR3 is 14 amino acids. After removal of 3 bases from V and 0 bases from J, the junction contained 2 bases not matched to a gene. In germline, CDR1 is MGHRA, CDR2 YSYEKL. The CDR3 protein is CASSHTSDSYEQYF. The CDR3 nucleotides are TGCGCCAGCAGCCATACTAGCGACTCCTACGAGCAGTACTTC.

The chain couples TRBV29-1 to TRBJ2-5; D ambiguous. Per the germline V gene, CDR1 is SQVTM and CDR2 is ANQGSEA. V dropped 4 bases and J dropped 11 bases, with 23 bases sitting between them. The CDR3 extends over 14 amino acids. The DNA for the CDR3 is TGCAGCGTTGTCCTAGGGTCGAACAATGGTGAGCAGTACTTC. Protein product: CSVVLGSNNGEQYF. The whole variable domain, remainder taken from reference TRBV29-1 and TRBJ2-5, is SAVISQKPSRDICQRGTSLTIQCQVDSQVTMMFWYRQQPGQSLTLIATANQGSEATYESGFVIDKFPISRPNLTFSTLTVSNMSPEDSSIYLCSVVLGSNNGEQYFGPGTRLLVL.

The chain couples TRBV30 to TRBJ2-3, with D unclear. The ends were cut back, 7 bases at V and 1 base at J, with 3 bases in the middle. Germline assignment: CDR1 GTSNPN and CDR2 SVGIG (reference sequence). This CDR3 comprises 10 residues. The CDR3 region has the DNA TGTGCCTCACGCACAGATACGCAGTATTTT. This translates into CASRTDTQYF.

Comment on this clonotype: One junction end disagrees with the germline gene, perhaps due to a read error. The chain employs TRBV9 and TRBJ2-5; D possibly corresponds to TRBD1 (6 bases). The length of the CDR3 is 15 residues. CDR1 is SGDLS and CDR2 is YYNGEE in the germline V gene. The CDR3 protein is CANSVEAGVRETQYF. The CDR3 DNA reads TGTGCCAACAGCGTAGAGGCAGGGGTCAGAGAGACCCAGTACTTC.